A selection of T cell receptor beta chains follows, all from one sample in a study of blood T cell repertoires in COVID-19. The assay was immunoSEQ multiplex PCR, and TCRdb's table has in-frame clones only and misses some. The table shows about 350,000 clones, with about nine tenths occurring only once. Sequencing was performed on PBMCs or T cells enriched from blood (not recorded which). All receptors come from a woman in her 30s who had been exposed to COVID-19. The CDR3 runs from the conserved cysteine through the conserved F or W. A D gene is named only where the DNA matches it firmly. Clone size, where shown, is once, few, many, or a class for clones that have expanded.

D	length	size	V	J	DNA	CDR3
TRBD2	15	once	TRBV19	TRBJ2-3	TGTGCCAGTAGTACCCTAGCGGCCTCCACAGATACGCAGTATTTT	CASSTLAASTDTQYF
-	15	-	TRBV24-1	TRBJ2-3	TGTGCCACCAGTCAAGCAGGGATCGGCACAGATACGCAGTATTTT	CATSQAGIGTDTQYF
TRBD1	15	-	TRBV18	TRBJ2-7	TGTGCCAGCTCACCGGGACAGGGGGGATCCTACGAGCAGTACTTC	CASSPGQGGSYEQYF
TRBD1	16	once	TRBV14	TRBJ1-1	TGTGCCAGCAGCCAAGCTAATCTTGGGACAGCCACTGAAGCTTTCTTT	CASSQANLGTATEAFF
TRBD2	16	-	TRBV28	TRBJ2-7	TGTGCCAGCAGTTTAAATCCCCGGGAGGTTTCCTACGAGCAGTACTTC	CASSLNPREVSYEQYF
TRBD1	14	-	TRBV4-1	TRBJ2-3	TGCGCCAGCAGCCAAGAAGGGGGCAGGGGGACGCAGTATTTT	CASSQEGGRGTQYF
TRBD1	13	-	TRBV10-3	TRBJ1-2	TGTGCCATCAGGGGACAGGGAGACGATGGCTACACCTTC	CAIRGQGDDGYTF
TRBD1	17	-	TRBV27	TRBJ2-3	TGTGCCAGCAGTCCCCGACAGGGGACGAGTGGCACAGATACGCAGTATTTT	CASSPRQGTSGTDTQYF
-	14	-	TRBV24-1	TRBJ1-1	TGTGCCACCAGTGCCGAAGGTGGCGGCACTGAAGCTTTCTTT	CATSAEGGGTEAFF
-	15	-	TRBV28	TRBJ2-2	TGTGCCAGCAGTATCCCGGTTCCCGGTACCGGGGAGCTGTTTTTT	CASSIPVPGTGELFF
-	15	-	TRBV2	TRBJ1-3	TGTGCCAGCACTCCCGGACAGAGCTCTGGAAACACCATATATTTT	CASTPGQSSGNTIYF
-	13	-	TRBV5-1	TRBJ2-3	TGCGCCAGCAGCTTGAGGACTGCAGATACGCAGTATTTT	CASSLRTADTQYF
-	14	-	TRBV7-9	TRBJ1-2	TGTGCCAGCAGCTCCCCGGCTTCAGGCCATGGCTACACCTTC	CASSSPASGHGYTF
TRBD1	19	-	TRBV11-2	TRBJ2-7	TGTGCCAGCAGCTCACATAGTGGGACAGGGATCGGGGCTTTGCGCGAGCAGTACTTC	CASSSHSGTGIGALREQYF
-	13	-	TRBV18	TRBJ2-7	TGTGCCAGCTCACCGGTTCAGGCCTACGAGCAGTACTTC	CASSPVQAYEQYF
-	13	-	TRBV7-2	TRBJ2-1	TGTGCCAGCAGCCCCCAGGGCGATGGTGAGCAGTTCTTC	CASSPQGDGEQFF
TRBD2	13	-	TRBV6-6	TRBJ2-7	TGTGCCAGCGCAACTAGCGCCGCACTCGAGCAGTACTTC	CASATSAALEQYF
-	16	-	TRBV9	TRBJ1-3	TGTGCCAGCAGCCCCCCCGGGACGGGGGCTGGAAACACCATATATTTT	CASSPPGTGAGNTIYF
-	15	-	TRBV24-1	TRBJ2-1	TGTGCCACCAGTTTGGGGGGTGGCTCCTACAATGAGCAGTTCTTC	CATSLGGGSYNEQFF
-	14	-	TRBV18	TRBJ1-2	TGTGCCAGCTCACCACCAGGGACACTAAGTGGCTACACCTTC	CASSPPGTLSGYTF
TRBD1	15	-	TRBV30	TRBJ2-7	TGTGCCTGGAGGGCTGGGACAGGGGAATCCTACGAGCAGTACTTC	CAWRAGTGESYEQYF
-	14	-	TRBV18	TRBJ1-3	TGTGCCAGCTCACCCGGTAGCTCTGGAAACACCATATATTTT	CASSPGSSGNTIYF
-	15	-	TRBV27	TRBJ2-5	TGTGCCAGCAGTTTGGGTTTCTCGGGGAGTGAGACCCAGTACTTC	CASSLGFSGSETQYF
TRBD1	15	-	TRBV2	TRBJ2-7	TGTGCCAGCACCCCGGGACAGGGGGCAAGCAACGAGCAGTACTTC	CASTPGQGASNEQYF
-	16	-	TRBV10-3	TRBJ2-3	TGTGCCATCAGTGAGTTAGCGGAGAAAAGCACAGATACGCAGTATTTT	CAISELAEKSTDTQYF
TRBD2	21	-	TRBV15	TRBJ2-1	TGTGCCACCAGCAGAGGAGGGACTAGCGGTGCGTCAAGTCGGGGATACAATGAGCAGTTCTTC	CATSRGGTSGASSRGYNEQFF
TRBD1	17	-	TRBV19	TRBJ1-2	TGTGCCAGTAGTTTCCGGGACAGGGGTTCCGGTCGCTTTAGCTACACCTTC	CASSFRDRGSGRFSYTF
-	15	-	TRBV27	TRBJ2-3	TGTGCCAGCAGTTCATGGACTGATATGACAGATACGCAGTATTTT	CASSSWTDMTDTQYF
-	15	-	TRBV6-5	TRBJ1-1	TGTGCCAGCAGTTCCCAAACAGGGTCCAACACTGAAGCTTTCTTT	CASSSQTGSNTEAFF
-	15	-	TRBV19	TRBJ1-1	TGTGCCAGTAGAGACAAACACCTTGGCCGCACTGAAGCTTTCTTT	CASRDKHLGRTEAFF
-	12	once	TRBV27	TRBJ2-7	TGTGCCAGCAGTTTCTGGAGGGGCGAGCAGTACTTC	CASSFWRGEQYF
TRBD1	15	-	TRBV28	TRBJ1-2	TGTGCCAGCAGTTCGGGACAGGGTACCAACTATGGCTACACCTTC	CASSSGQGTNYGYTF
TRBD2	16	-	TRBV3-1/TRBV3-2	TRBJ2-3	TGTGCCAGCAGTTCCGGGACTAGCGGGAACACAGATACGCAGTATTTT	CASSSGTSGNTDTQYF
-	13	-	TRBV5-1	TRBJ1-1	TGCGCCAGCAGCTTGGACAGGCCCGCTGAAGCTTTCTTT	CASSLDRPAEAFF
TRBD2	16	-	TRBV5-6	TRBJ2-7	TGTGCCAGCAGCACCGAACTAGCGGGAGCGGTATACGAGCAGTACTTC	CASSTELAGAVYEQYF
-	13	-	TRBV28	TRBJ2-5	TGTGCCAGCAGTCCAGAGGTCCAAGAGACCCAGTACTTC	CASSPEVQETQYF
-	11	-	TRBV5-1	TRBJ2-7	TGCGCCAGCAGCAACGGGGGACCGCAGTACTTC	CASSNGGPQYF
-	15	-	TRBV5-6	TRBJ2-1	TGTGCCAGCAGCTTGGCGCGTCGCTCCTACAATGAGCAGTTCTTC	CASSLARRSYNEQFF
TRBD1	16	few	TRBV19	TRBJ2-7	TGTGCCAGTAGCACCCGTGGGACAGGGGGCTCCTACGAGCAGTACTTC	CASSTRGTGGSYEQYF
-	13	-	TRBV19	TRBJ2-6	TGTGCCAGTAGGGCATCTGGGGCCAACGTCCTGACTTTC	CASRASGANVLTF
TRBD2	14	-	TRBV10-3	TRBJ2-1	TGTGCCATCAGTGGTAGCGGGGAGGGAAATGAGCAGTTCTTC	CAISGSGEGNEQFF
-	14	-	TRBV7-3	TRBJ2-2	TGTGCCAGCAGCTTATTCAGTAACACCGGGGAGCTGTTTTTT	CASSLFSNTGELFF
TRBD1	16	-	TRBV4-2	TRBJ1-5	TGTGCCAGCAGCCAAGATGCAGGGGGCAGCAATCAGCCCCAGCATTTT	CASSQDAGGSNQPQHF
TRBD2	15	-	TRBV7-3	TRBJ2-7	TGTGCCAGCAGCTTAATGGGAGGGACCCTCGCCGAGCAGTACTTC	CASSLMGGTLAEQYF
-	15	-	TRBV11-2	TRBJ1-5	TGTGCCAGCAGCTTAGGTCAGTATAGCAATCAGCCCCAGCATTTT	CASSLGQYSNQPQHF
-	15	once	TRBV27	TRBJ2-5	TGTGCCAGCAGTTTATCGAGGGGGAGCCCGGAGACCCAGTACTTC	CASSLSRGSPETQYF